These 25 T cell receptor beta chains came from one sample sequenced in a study of blood T cell repertoires in COVID-19. The repertoire was sequenced with immunoSEQ multiplex PCR; TCRdb's copy has only in-frame clones and lacks some. The data contain some 130,000 clones, around nine tenths of them singletons. The specimen was peripheral blood. The receptors shown here come from a woman aged 70 to 79 with COVID-19, enrolled during active disease.

V is TRBV7-8 and J is TRBJ1-2; TRBD1 is a possible D gene (6 bases). The V gene lost 3 bases and the J gene lost 4 bases, with 12 bases spanning the gap. The CDR3 covers 14 residues. The germline CDR1 and CDR2 sequences are SGHVS and FQNEAQ. The CDR3 reads CASSLLQGSYGYTF. The CDR3 DNA sequence: TGTGCCAGCAGCTTGTTACAGGGAAGCTATGGCTACACCTTC.

The V and J genes are TRBV27 and TRBJ2-7; the D gene is possibly TRBD1 (5 bases). The CDR3 is 15 residues long. The V end lost 2 bases, the J end lost 2 bases, and 13 bases lay between the germline ends. Germline V gives CDR1 MNHEY, CDR2 SMNVEV (reference sequence). The DNA for the CDR3 is TGTGCCAGCAGTTTACTTGGCAGGGATCCCTACGAGCAGTACTTC. It codes for CASSLLGRDPYEQYF.

The CDR3 is CASSHYTYNEQFF. The CDR3 region has the DNA TGTGCCAGCAGCCATTACACCTACAATGAGCAGTTCTTC. The J gene is TRBJ2-1, the V gene TRBV3-1 (or the pseudogene TRBV3-2); no reliable D call. V was shortened by 3 bases and J by 2 bases, with 5 bases between the two germline ends. CDR1 LGHDT and CDR2 YNNKEL come from the germline V gene (reference sequence). This CDR3 has 13 residues.

The V call is TRBV5-1, the J call TRBJ2-3; D call uncertain. Trimming removed 2 bases from V and 0 bases from J, with 10 bases in between. This CDR3 is built from 15 residues. Germline values: CDR1 SGHRS, CDR2 YFSETQ. The chain's CDR3 is CASSFLDPSTDTQYF. The DNA of the CDR3 is TGCGCCAGCAGCTTCCTAGATCCAAGCACAGATACGCAGTATTTT.

The chain has TRBV5-1 and TRBJ2-6; D is unclear. V lost 0 bases to trimming and J lost 4 bases, with 11 bases between them. This CDR3 is 16 amino acids long. Germline CDR1 is SGHRS and CDR2 is YFSETQ. The CDR3 DNA reads TGCGCCAGCAGCTTGGGAGGCGCAGCCGGGGCCAACGTCCTGACTTTC. As protein: CASSLGGAAGANVLTF. Complete variable domain (other parts from reference TRBV5-1 and TRBJ2-6): KAGVTQTPRYLIKTRGQQVTLSCSPISGHRSVSWYQQTPGQGLQFLFEYFSETQRNKGNFPGRFSGRQFSNSRSEMNVSTLELGDSALYLCASSLGGAAGANVLTFGAGSRLTVL.

The rearrangement uses TRBV7-8 and TRBJ2-3; TRBD2 aligns across 9 bases. V gave up 2 bases and J gave up 5 bases; unmatched junction bases: 2. The CDR3 loop spans 14 amino acids. The germline CDR1 and CDR2 sequences are SGHVS and FQNEAQ. The CDR3 DNA reads as TGTGCCAGCAGCTTACTAGCGGGGAGAGATACGCAGTATTTT. Its translation is CASSLLAGRDTQYF.

The V gene is TRBV4-2, the J gene TRBJ2-7; 11 positions agree with TRBD2. CDR3 length equals 15 residues. V was pared by 3 bases and J by 7 bases, with 8 bases of the junction left unmatched. Germline CDR1 is LGHNA and CDR2 is YNFKEQ. CDR3 DNA sequence: TGTGCCAGCAGCCAGTCCCTAGCGGGGGGTCTGGAGCAGTACTTC. It specifies CASSQSLAGGLEQYF.

The CDR3 region is CASKDRPNTGELFF. CDR3 bases: TGTGCCAGTAAGGACAGACCGAACACCGGGGAGCTGTTTTTT. The chain recombines TRBV19 with TRBJ2-2, with D maybe TRBD1 (6 bases). Deletions cut 7 bases from V and 0 bases from J, with 9 bases between. From germline, CDR1 is LNHDA and CDR2 SQIVND (reference sequence). The CDR3 is 14 amino acids.

The chain joins TRBV10-3 to TRBJ1-1; tentatively, D is TRBD1 (6 bases). The CDR3 consists of 14 residues. Trimming removed 4 bases from V and 3 bases from J, with 12 bases in between. Germline CDR1 and CDR2: ENHRY and SYGVKD. CDR3 sequence: CAISATGTDTEAFF. CDR3 nucleotides: TGTGCCATCAGTGCTACAGGGACGGACACTGAAGCTTTCTTT.

CDR3 region: CASSSPESSGNTIYF. The CDR3 bases are TGTGCCAGCAGTAGCCCGGAGAGCTCTGGAAACACCATATATTTT. This rearrangement joins TRBV6-5 to TRBJ1-3, with no clear D. Germline CDR1 and CDR2: MNHEY and SVGAGI. Trimming pared 5 bases from V and 0 bases from J, leaving 11 bases between. The CDR3 loop spans 15 amino acids.

The rearrangement uses TRBV5-1 and TRBJ2-7; D may be TRBD1 (8 bases). There are 14 residues in the CDR3. Germline lookup yields CDR1 SGHRS and CDR2 YFSETQ. V lost 7 bases and J 4 bases, leaving 18 bases between the germline ends. In DNA, the CDR3 is TGCGCCAGCGGAAACCCACAGGGGGGGTACGAGCAGTACTTC. Translating it yields CASGNPQGGYEQYF. Drawing the rest from reference TRBV5-1 and TRBJ2-7, the complete variable domain is KAGVTQTPRYLIKTRGQQVTLSCSPISGHRSVSWYQQTPGQGLQFLFEYFSETQRNKGNFPGRFSGRQFSNSRSEMNVSTLELGDSALYLCASGNPQGGYEQYFGPGTRLTVT.

The chain joins TRBV7-9 to TRBJ2-7; the D is unclear. The germline V gene encodes CDR1 SEHNR and CDR2 FQNEAQ (reference sequence). Between the trimmed V and J ends, which lost 5 bases and 3 bases, there was a span of 11 bases. The CDR3 runs to 13 residues. The chain's CDR3 is CASSQVEHYEQYF. The DNA for the CDR3 is TGTGCCAGCAGCCAGGTCGAGCACTACGAGCAGTACTTC.

The chain recombines TRBV15 with TRBJ1-1; no clear D. V was cut by 0 bases and J by 7 bases, with 12 bases left in between. This CDR3 is 14 amino acids long. Germline CDR1 and CDR2: LNHNV and YYDKDF (reference sequence). The CDR3 is CATSRERLRGEAFF. The CDR3 bases are TGTGCCACCAGCAGAGAGAGGTTACGGGGTGAAGCTTTCTTT.

The chain joins TRBV15 to TRBJ2-7; a weak D match, TRBD2 (5 bases). V lost 8 bases and J lost 6, with 17 bases in between. The CDR3 covers 13 residues. Germline CDR1 LNHNV, CDR2 YYDKDF (reference sequence). The DNA for the CDR3 is TGTGCCACCGAGAAGGAGACGGGATCCGAGCAGTACTTC. Its protein product is CATEKETGSEQYF.

This chain uses TRBV19 with TRBJ2-5; D might be TRBD1 (5 bases). The germline gives CDR1 LNHDA, CDR2 SQIVND (reference sequence). The CDR3 spans 17 residues. Trimming cost V 2 bases and J 3 bases, with 19 bases left between them. The CDR3 DNA reads as TGTGCCAGTAGTATATCCGGCAGGGAAGTAATTAAAGAGACCCAGTACTTC. Encoded protein: CASSISGREVIKETQYF.

This chain links TRBV5-1 with TRBJ2-7; 10 bases line up with TRBD1. Germline-derived CDR1 and CDR2 are SGHRS and YFSETQ. After removal of 4 bases from V and 3 bases from J, the junction contained 4 bases not matched to a gene. The CDR3 is 14 amino acids. This CDR3 is CASSQRTGGYEQYF. DNA for the CDR3: TGCGCCAGCAGCCAAAGGACAGGGGGCTACGAGCAGTACTTC.

The gene calls are TRBV28 and TRBJ2-3, with D perhaps TRBD2 (5 bases). The CDR3 covers 12 residues. Germline V lookup: CDR1 MDHEN, CDR2 SYDVKM. Trimming left V 7 bases short and J 1 base short, with 6 bases between. Here the CDR3 reads CASTGGTDTQYF. The CDR3 coding sequence is TGTGCCAGCACCGGGGGCACAGATACGCAGTATTTT.

The chain employs TRBV7-6 and TRBJ1-1, with TRBD1 matching over 10 bases. The ends lost 1 base at V and 4 bases at J; junction bases unmatched: 12. The CDR3 runs to 18 residues. Germline V CDR1 and CDR2: SGHVS, FNYEAQ. In DNA, the CDR3 is TGTGCCAGCAGCTTAGGCCCCGGGACAGGGGTTAGGGTCACTGAAGCTTTCTTT. This sequence encodes CASSLGPGTGVRVTEAFF.

This clone was picked up a small number of times. This sequence joins TRBV2 and TRBJ1-1, with 8 bases matching TRBD1. The CDR3 is 15 residues long. J lost 3 bases, V lost 7 bases, and 10 bases had no gene match. Germline V gene sequence: CDR1 SNHLY, CDR2 FYNNEI. This CDR3 reads CASTNRGSSYTEAFF. CDR3 coding DNA: TGTGCCAGCACAAACAGGGGGAGTTCATACACTGAAGCTTTCTTT.

This chain joins TRBV5-6 and TRBJ1-5, with TRBD1 matching 8 bases. The CDR3 has 14 amino acids. J was trimmed by 6 bases and V by 2 bases; bases with no gene match: 4. CDR1 SGHDT and CDR2 YYEEEE come from the germline V gene. CDR3 protein: CASSFQGAGQPQHF. Written as DNA, the CDR3 is TGTGCCAGCAGCTTTCAGGGGGCAGGTCAGCCCCAGCATTTT.

As DNA, the CDR3 is TGCGCCAGCAGCCCTAGCGGGGGCCGGCAAGAGACCCAGTACTTC. Protein product: CASSPSGGRQETQYF. The rearrangement joins TRBV5-1 to TRBJ2-5; TRBD2 matches 10 bases. V trimming: 4 bases; J trimming: 2 bases; junction bases outside the gene matches: 5. Germline V gene data show CDR1 as SGHRS and CDR2 as YFSETQ. CDR3 length: 15 residues.

This clone came up a few times. This sequence joins TRBV3-1 (or the pseudogene TRBV3-2) and TRBJ1-6; D is possibly TRBD1 (6 bases). Trimming removed 6 bases from V and 7 bases from J, with 10 bases in between. The germline V gene encodes CDR1 LGHDT and CDR2 YNNKEL (reference sequence). The CDR3 is made up of 13 amino acids. In DNA, the CDR3 is TGTGCCAGCAGTACAGGGAGCAATTCACCCCTCCACTTT. Its translation is CASSTGSNSPLHF.

This clone came up a few times. The chain couples TRBV6-5 to TRBJ1-1; 7 bases are a match to TRBD1. The CDR3 consists of 14 residues. CDR1 and CDR2 from the germline V gene are MNHEY and SVGAGI. V was clipped by 4 bases and J by 1 base; unmatched bases: 3. The CDR3 sequence: CASSLDRSNTEAFF. Written as DNA, the CDR3 is TGTGCCAGCAGTTTGGACAGGTCGAACACTGAAGCTTTCTTT.

The CDR3 spells CASSIPWRGNEKLFF. The CDR3 DNA is TGTGCCAGTAGTATCCCGTGGAGGGGAAATGAAAAACTGTTTTTT. V usage is TRBV19 and J usage is TRBJ1-4; a possible D gene is TRBD1 (5 bases). This CDR3 is built from 15 residues. Germline V gene lookup returns CDR1 LNHDA and CDR2 SQIVND (reference sequence). Trimming stripped 3 bases from V and 5 bases from J, with 13 bases between. Combining the CDR3 with reference TRBV19 and TRBJ1-4 gives the whole variable domain DGGITQSPKYLFRKEGQNVTLSCEQNLNHDAMYWYRQDPGQGLRLIYYSQIVNDFQKGDIAEGYSVSREKKESFPLTVTSAQKNPTAFYLCASSIPWRGNEKLFFGSGTQLSVL.

This clone has just a few counts. The chain combines TRBV4-1 with TRBJ1-2, with TRBD1 identical over 10 bases. V lost 4 bases to trimming and J lost 8 bases; unmatched junction nucleotides: 10. Germline CDR1 and CDR2: MGHRA and YSYEKL. This CDR3 contains 15 residues. CDR3 sequence: CASSRGFPTGGGYTF. In nucleotides, the CDR3 is TGCGCCAGCAGCCGCGGATTCCCGACAGGGGGCGGCTACACCTTC.